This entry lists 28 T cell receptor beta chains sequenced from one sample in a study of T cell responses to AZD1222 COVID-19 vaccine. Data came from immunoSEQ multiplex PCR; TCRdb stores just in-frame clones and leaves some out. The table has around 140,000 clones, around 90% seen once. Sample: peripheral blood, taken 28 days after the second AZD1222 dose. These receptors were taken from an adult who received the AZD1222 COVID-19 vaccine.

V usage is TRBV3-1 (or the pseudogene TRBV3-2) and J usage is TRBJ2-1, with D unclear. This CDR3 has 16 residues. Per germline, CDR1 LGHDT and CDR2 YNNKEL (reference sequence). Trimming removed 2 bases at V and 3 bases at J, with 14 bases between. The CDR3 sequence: CASSQNLGRDYNEQFF. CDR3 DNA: TGTGCCAGCAGCCAAAATTTGGGTAGGGACTACAATGAGCAGTTCTTC.

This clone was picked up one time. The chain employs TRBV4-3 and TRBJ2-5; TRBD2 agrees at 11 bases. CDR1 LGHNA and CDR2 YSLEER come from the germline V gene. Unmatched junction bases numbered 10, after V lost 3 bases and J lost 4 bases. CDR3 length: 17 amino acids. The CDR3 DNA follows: TGCGCCAGCAGCCAGGGGGCGTCCGGGACTAGCGGAGAGACCCAGTACTTC. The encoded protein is CASSQGASGTSGETQYF.

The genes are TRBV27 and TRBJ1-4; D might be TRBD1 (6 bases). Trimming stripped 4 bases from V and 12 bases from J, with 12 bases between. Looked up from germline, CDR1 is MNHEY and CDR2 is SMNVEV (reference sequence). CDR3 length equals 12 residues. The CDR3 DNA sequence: TGTGCCAGCAGTTCGAAAGCAGGGGAACTGTTTTTT. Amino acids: CASSSKAGELFF. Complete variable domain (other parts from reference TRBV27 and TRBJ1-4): EAQVTQNPRYLITVTGKKLTVTCSQNMNHEYMSWYRQDPGLGLRQIYYSMNVEVTDKGDVPEGYKVSRKEKRNFPLILESPSPNQTSLYFCASSSKAGELFFGSGTQLSVL.

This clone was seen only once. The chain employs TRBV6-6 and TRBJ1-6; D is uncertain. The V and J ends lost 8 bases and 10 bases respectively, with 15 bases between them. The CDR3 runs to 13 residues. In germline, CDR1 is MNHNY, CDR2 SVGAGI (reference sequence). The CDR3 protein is CASSRVRESPLHF. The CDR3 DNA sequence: TGTGCCAGCTCCCGAGTTAGGGAATCACCCCTCCACTTT.

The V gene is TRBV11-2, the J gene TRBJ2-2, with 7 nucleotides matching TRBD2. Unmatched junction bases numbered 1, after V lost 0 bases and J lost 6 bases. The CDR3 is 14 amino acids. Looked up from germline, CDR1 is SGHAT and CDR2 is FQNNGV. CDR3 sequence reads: CASSLEAGPGELFF. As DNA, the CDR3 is TGTGCCAGCAGCTTAGAAGCGGGACCCGGGGAGCTGTTTTTT.

This chain's CDR3 is CATESDNEQFF. The CDR3 DNA is TGTGCCACCGAATCAGACAATGAGCAGTTCTTC. The V call is TRBV10-3, the J call TRBJ2-1; D uncertain. Trimming left V 10 bases short and J 5 bases short, with 9 bases between. The CDR3 sequence is 11 residues long. The germline V gene encodes CDR1 ENHRY and CDR2 SYGVKD.

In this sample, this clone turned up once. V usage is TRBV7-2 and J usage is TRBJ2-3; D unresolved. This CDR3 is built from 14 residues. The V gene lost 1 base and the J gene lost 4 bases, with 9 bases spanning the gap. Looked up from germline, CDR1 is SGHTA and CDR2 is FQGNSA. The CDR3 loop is CASSLVQDSDTQYF. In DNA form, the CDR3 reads TGTGCCAGCAGCTTAGTTCAGGATTCAGATACGCAGTATTTT.

CDR3 amino acids: CASSYNRGHDYGYTF. The CDR3 DNA reads TGTGCCAGCAGTTATAACAGGGGGCACGACTATGGCTACACCTTC. The chain employs TRBV27 and TRBJ1-2, with 9 bases matching TRBD1. Germline V gene sequence: CDR1 MNHEY, CDR2 SMNVEV (reference sequence). J was trimmed by 3 bases and V by 4 bases; bases with no gene match: 6. CDR3 length: 15 amino acids.

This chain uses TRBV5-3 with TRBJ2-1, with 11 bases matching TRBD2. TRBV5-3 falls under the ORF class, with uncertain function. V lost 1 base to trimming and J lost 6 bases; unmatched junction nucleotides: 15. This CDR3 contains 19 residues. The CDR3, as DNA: TGTGCCAGAAGCTTGAAATTCGGTAGCGGGAGGGCATTAGGCAATGAGCAGTTCTTC. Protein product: CARSLKFGSGRALGNEQFF.

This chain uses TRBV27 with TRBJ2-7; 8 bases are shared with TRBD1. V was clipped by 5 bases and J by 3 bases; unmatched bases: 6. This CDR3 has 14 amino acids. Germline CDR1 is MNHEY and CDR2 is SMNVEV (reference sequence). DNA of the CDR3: TGTGCCAGCAGTGCCAACAGGGGGAGCTACGAGCAGTACTTC. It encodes CASSANRGSYEQYF.

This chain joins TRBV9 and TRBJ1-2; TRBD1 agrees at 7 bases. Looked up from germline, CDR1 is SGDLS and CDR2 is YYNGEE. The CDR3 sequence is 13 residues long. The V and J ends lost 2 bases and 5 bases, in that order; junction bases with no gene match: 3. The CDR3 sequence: CASSVGTEYGYTF. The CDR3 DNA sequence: TGTGCCAGCAGCGTTGGGACAGAATATGGCTACACCTTC.

In DNA, the CDR3 is TGTGCCAGCAGCCTCTTGGGGGAACGGGAAAAACTGTTTTTT. The encoded protein is CASSLLGEREKLFF. The V call is TRBV27, the J call TRBJ1-4; tentatively, D is TRBD1 (5 bases). Germline-derived CDR1 and CDR2 are MNHEY and SMNVEV (reference sequence). The V gene lost 6 bases and the J gene lost 8 bases, with 16 bases spanning the gap. CDR3 length equals 14 residues.

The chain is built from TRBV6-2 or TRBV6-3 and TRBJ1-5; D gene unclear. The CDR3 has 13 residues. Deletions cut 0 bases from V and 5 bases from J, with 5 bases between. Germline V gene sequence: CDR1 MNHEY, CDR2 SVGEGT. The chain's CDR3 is CASSYSRDQPQHF. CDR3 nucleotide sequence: TGTGCCAGCAGTTACTCGAGGGATCAGCCCCAGCATTTT.

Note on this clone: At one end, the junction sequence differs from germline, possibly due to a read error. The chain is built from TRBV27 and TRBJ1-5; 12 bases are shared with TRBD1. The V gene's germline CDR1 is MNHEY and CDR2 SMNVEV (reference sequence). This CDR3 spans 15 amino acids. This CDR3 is CASSPGTGGNQPQHF. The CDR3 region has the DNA TGTGCCAGCAGTCCCGGGACAGGGGGCAACCAGCCCCAGCATTTT.

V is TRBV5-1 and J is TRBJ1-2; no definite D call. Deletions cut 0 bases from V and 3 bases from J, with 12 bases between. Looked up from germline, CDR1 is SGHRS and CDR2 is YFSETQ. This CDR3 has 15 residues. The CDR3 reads CASSLGAGMDYGYTF. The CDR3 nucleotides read TGCGCCAGCAGCTTGGGGGCCGGTATGGACTATGGCTACACCTTC.

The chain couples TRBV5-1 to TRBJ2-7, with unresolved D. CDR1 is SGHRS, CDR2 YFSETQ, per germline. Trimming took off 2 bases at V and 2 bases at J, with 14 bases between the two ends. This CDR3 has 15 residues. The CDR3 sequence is CASSFLAQEAYEQYF. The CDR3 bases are TGCGCCAGCAGCTTTCTGGCCCAAGAGGCCTACGAGCAGTACTTC.

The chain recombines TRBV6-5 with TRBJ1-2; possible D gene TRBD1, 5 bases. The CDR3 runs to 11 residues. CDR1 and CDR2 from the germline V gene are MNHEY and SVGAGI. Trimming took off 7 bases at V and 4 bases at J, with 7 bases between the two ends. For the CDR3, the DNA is TGTGCCAGCACTAGGGGCTATGGCTACACCTTC. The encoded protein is CASTRGYGYTF.

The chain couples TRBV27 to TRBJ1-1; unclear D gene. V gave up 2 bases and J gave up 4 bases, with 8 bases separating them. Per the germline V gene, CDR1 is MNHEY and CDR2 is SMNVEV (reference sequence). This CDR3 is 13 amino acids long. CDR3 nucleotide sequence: TGTGCCAGCAGTTTAAAAGGGCGCACTGAAGCTTTCTTT. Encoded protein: CASSLKGRTEAFF.

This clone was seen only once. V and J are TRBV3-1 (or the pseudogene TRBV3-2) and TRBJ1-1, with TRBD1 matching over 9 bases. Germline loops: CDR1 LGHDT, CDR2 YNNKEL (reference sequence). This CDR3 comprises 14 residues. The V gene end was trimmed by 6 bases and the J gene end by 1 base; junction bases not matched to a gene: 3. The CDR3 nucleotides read TGTGCCAGCAGACGGGACAGGGAGAACACTGAAGCTTTCTTT. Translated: CASRRDRENTEAFF.

CDR3: CASSYGYGVSTDTQYF. CDR3 nucleotide sequence: TGTGCCAGCAGTTACGGGTATGGGGTTAGCACAGATACGCAGTATTTT. The genes are TRBV6-6 and TRBJ2-3; D call uncertain. V lost 2 bases and J lost 0, with 12 bases in between. Germline values: CDR1 MNHNY, CDR2 SVGAGI (reference sequence). The CDR3 is made up of 16 amino acids.

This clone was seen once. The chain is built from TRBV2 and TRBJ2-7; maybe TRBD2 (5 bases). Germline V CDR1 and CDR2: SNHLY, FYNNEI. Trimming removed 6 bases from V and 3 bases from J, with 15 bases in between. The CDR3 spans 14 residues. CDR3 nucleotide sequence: TGTGCCAGCAGAGCGGAAGGGCAGGTCTACGAGCAGTACTTC. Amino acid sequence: CASRAEGQVYEQYF.

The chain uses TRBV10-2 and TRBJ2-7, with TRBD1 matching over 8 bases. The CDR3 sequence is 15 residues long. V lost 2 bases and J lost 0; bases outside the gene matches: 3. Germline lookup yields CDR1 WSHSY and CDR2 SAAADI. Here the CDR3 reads CASSEPGTGSYEQYF. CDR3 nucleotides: TGCGCCAGCAGTGAGCCGGGGACAGGCTCCTACGAGCAGTACTTC.

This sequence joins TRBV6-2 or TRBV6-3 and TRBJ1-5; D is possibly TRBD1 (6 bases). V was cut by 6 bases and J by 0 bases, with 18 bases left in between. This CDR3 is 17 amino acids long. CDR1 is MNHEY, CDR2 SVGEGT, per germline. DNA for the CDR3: TGTGCCAGCAGCTCGGACAGTGCTGGCTATAGCAATCAGCCCCAGCATTTT. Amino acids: CASSSDSAGYSNQPQHF.

CDR3 DNA: TGTGCCAGCAGCCTCCTAGCGGGGCGAGCGAACACCGGGGAGCTGTTTTTT. Translating gives CASSLLAGRANTGELFF. This rearrangement joins TRBV14 to TRBJ2-2; TRBD2 agrees at 9 bases. Germline values: CDR1 SGHDN, CDR2 FVKESK. V dropped 4 bases and J dropped 0; count of bases not matched to a gene: 6. There are 17 residues in the CDR3.

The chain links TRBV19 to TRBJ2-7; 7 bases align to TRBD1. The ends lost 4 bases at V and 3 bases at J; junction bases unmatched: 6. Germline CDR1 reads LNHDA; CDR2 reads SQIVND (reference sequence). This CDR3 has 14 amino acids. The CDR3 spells CASSNQGGYYEQYF. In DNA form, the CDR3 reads TGTGCCAGTAGTAACCAAGGGGGCTACTACGAGCAGTACTTC. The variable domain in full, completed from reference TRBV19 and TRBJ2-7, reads DGGITQSPKYLFRKEGQNVTLSCEQNLNHDAMYWYRQDPGQGLRLIYYSQIVNDFQKGDIAEGYSVSREKKESFPLTVTSAQKNPTAFYLCASSNQGGYYEQYFGPGTRLTVT.

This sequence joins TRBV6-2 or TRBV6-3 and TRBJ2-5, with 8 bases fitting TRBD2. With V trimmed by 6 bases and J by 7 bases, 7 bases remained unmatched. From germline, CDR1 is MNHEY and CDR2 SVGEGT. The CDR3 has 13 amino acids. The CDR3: CASSRGRGGTQYF. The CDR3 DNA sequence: TGTGCCAGCAGCCGGGGTCGGGGGGGGACCCAGTACTTC.

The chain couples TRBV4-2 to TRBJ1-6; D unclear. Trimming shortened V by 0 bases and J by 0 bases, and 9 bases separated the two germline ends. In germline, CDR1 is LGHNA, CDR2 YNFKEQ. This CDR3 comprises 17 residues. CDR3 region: CASSQDFSGSYNSPLHF. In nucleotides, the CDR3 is TGTGCCAGCAGCCAAGATTTTTCGGGCTCCTATAATTCACCCCTCCACTTT.

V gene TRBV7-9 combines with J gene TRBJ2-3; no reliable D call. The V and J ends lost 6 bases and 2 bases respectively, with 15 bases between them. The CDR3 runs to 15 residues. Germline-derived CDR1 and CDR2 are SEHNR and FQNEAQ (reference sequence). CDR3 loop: CASSRITDPTDTQYF. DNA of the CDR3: TGTGCCAGCAGTCGAATCACGGACCCCACAGATACGCAGTATTTT.